Listed below are T cell receptor beta chains from one sample, sequenced in a study of cytomegalovirus exposure and HLA in healthy donors. Clones were read by immunoSEQ multiplex PCR, and TCRdb kept only the in-frame ones, dropping some. The table shows some 150,000 clones, with 80% occurring only once. The sample consisted of PBMCs. These TCRs come from a woman between 50 and 59 years old in good health and CMV-seronegative. Each CDR3 is given with its conserved first and last residue. The D gene is left open where the match is weak. Size values are once, few and many counts, or a class for expanded clones, and some rows have none.

J,size,V,D,DNA,CDR3
TRBJ2-5,.,TRBV28,.,TGTGCCAGCAGTTTAGGCAGTCCTGAGACCCAGTACTTC,CASSLGSPETQYF
TRBJ1-2,.,TRBV7-6,.,TGTGCCAGCAGCTTGGAAGGGGCTAGCTATGGCTACACCTTC,CASSLEGASYGYTF
TRBJ2-1,.,TRBV21-1,.,TGTGCCAGCAGCAAAGGGACTAGGGCGGGGCAGTTCTTC,CASSKGTRAGQFF
TRBJ2-2,.,TRBV2,.,TGTGCCAGCAGCGACCCTCCCAGGGGAACCGGGGAGCTGTTTTTT,CASSDPPRGTGELFF
TRBJ2-7,.,TRBV18,TRBD1,TGTGCCAGCTCAAGGACAGGAGCCTACGAGCAGTACTTC,CASSRTGAYEQYF
TRBJ2-1,once,TRBV7-2,TRBD1,TGTGCCAGCAGCCCACAGGGGGAAGGTGAGCAGTTCTTC,CASSPQGEGEQFF
TRBJ2-2,.,TRBV4-2,TRBD2,TGTGCCAGCAGCCAAGCGGGACTAGCGGGGGGGCTCACCGGGGAGCTGTTTTTT,CASSQAGLAGGLTGELFF
TRBJ1-3,.,TRBV6-1,.,TGTGCCGACAGCCCGGGACACCGCTCTGGAAACACCATATATTTT,CADSPGHRSGNTIYF
TRBJ1-6,few,TRBV7-7,.,TGTGCCAGCAGCCTAACGGGGGGTTCACCCCTCCACTTT,CASSLTGGSPLHF
TRBJ1-2,.,TRBV28,.,TGTGCCAGCAGTTTTGAGGAAAGGGGCTACACCTTC,CASSFEERGYTF
TRBJ2-1,.,TRBV5-6,TRBD2,TGTGCCAGCAGCCCAGCCCTAGCGGGAGATTACAATGAGCAGTTCTTC,CASSPALAGDYNEQFF
TRBJ2-3,.,TRBV7-2,.,TGTGCCAGCAGCCTCAGCGGCGGGGGCCCAGATACGCAGTATTTT,CASSLSGGGPDTQYF
TRBJ1-4,.,TRBV7-2,.,TGTGCCAGCGGGCCCAGCGGGACTACTAATGAAAAACTGTTTTTT,CASGPSGTTNEKLFF
TRBJ2-7,.,TRBV19,.,TGTGCCAGTAGAGAGCAGGGGTCCTACGAGCAGTACTTC,CASREQGSYEQYF
TRBJ1-5,.,TRBV7-8,.,TGTGCCAGCAGCTTAGGGAGGTTACAGCCCCAGCATTTT,CASSLGRLQPQHF
TRBJ1-5,.,TRBV7-8,.,TGTGCCAGCAGCTCACCACGCAGGTTTTCCGACAATCAGCCCCAGCATTTT,CASSSPRRFSDNQPQHF
TRBJ2-7,.,TRBV5-5,TRBD1,TGTGCCAGCAGCTACCACGTCGGGACAGAGACTTACGAGCAGTACTTC,CASSYHVGTETYEQYF
TRBJ1-1,.,TRBV18,TRBD1,TGTGCCAGCTCACCTAGGACAGGGGGCGTCGGGACTGAAGCTTTCTTT,CASSPRTGGVGTEAFF
TRBJ2-5,.,TRBV5-1,TRBD2,TGCGCCAGCAAGATAGCGGGAGCATGGTCAGAGACCCAGTACTTC,CASKIAGAWSETQYF
TRBJ1-1,few,TRBV19,TRBD1,TGTGCCAGTCCCCCCGGCCCGGGACAGAACAACACTGAAGCTTTCTTT,CASPPGPGQNNTEAFF
TRBJ2-7,.,TRBV5-1,.,TGCGCCAGCACCCGGGGGGCAGACGGGCGGAGCTACGAGCAGTACTTC,CASTRGADGRSYEQYF
TRBJ2-7,.,TRBV5-6,TRBD2,TGTGCCAGCAGCTTGGACGGGGGGTACGAGCAGTACTTC,CASSLDGGYEQYF
TRBJ2-5,.,TRBV7-2,TRBD2,TGTGCCAGCAGCTTAGTGGCTAGCGGGAGGGCCCGGGAGACCCAGTACTTC,CASSLVASGRARETQYF
TRBJ1-4,.,TRBV4-3,.,TGCGCCAGCAGCCAAGATCCCCCCCAGGGGCCCCTGAATGAAAAACTGTTTTTT,CASSQDPPQGPLNEKLFF
TRBJ1-2,few,TRBV7-9,.,TGTGCCAGCAGCTTAATGGGAGGGTCCTATGGCTACACCTTC,CASSLMGGSYGYTF
TRBJ1-4,.,TRBV4-3,.,TGCGCCAGCAGCCCTCATCGAGGGCTTGATGAAAAACTGTTTTTT,CASSPHRGLDEKLFF
TRBJ2-1,.,TRBV5-1,TRBD2,TGCGCCAGCAGCCCCGCTTCAATAGCGGGAGAAGAGCAGTTCTTC,CASSPASIAGEEQFF
TRBJ2-1,.,TRBV4-3,TRBD2,TGCGCCAGCAGCCAAGATGGGACTAGTAGGGTGGAGCAGTTCTTC,CASSQDGTSRVEQFF
TRBJ1-2,few,TRBV4-3,TRBD1,TGCGCCAGCAGCCGGACGTGGGGGACAGCGATCTTCGGGGGCTACACCTTC,CASSRTWGTAIFGGYTF